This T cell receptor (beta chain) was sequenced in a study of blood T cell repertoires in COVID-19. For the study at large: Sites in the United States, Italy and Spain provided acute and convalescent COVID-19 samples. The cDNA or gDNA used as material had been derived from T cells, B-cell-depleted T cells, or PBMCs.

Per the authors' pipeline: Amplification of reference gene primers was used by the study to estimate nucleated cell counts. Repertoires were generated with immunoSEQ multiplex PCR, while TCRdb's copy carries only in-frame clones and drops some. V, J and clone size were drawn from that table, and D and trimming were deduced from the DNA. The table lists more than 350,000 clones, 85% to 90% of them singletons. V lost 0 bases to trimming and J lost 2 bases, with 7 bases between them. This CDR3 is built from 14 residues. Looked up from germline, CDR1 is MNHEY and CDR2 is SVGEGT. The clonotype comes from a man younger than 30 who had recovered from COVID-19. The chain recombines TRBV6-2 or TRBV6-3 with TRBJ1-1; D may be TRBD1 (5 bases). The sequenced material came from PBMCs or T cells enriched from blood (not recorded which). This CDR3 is CASSYSTDNTEAFF. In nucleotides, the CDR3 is TGTGCCAGCAGTTACTCGACAGACAACACTGAAGCTTTCTTT.